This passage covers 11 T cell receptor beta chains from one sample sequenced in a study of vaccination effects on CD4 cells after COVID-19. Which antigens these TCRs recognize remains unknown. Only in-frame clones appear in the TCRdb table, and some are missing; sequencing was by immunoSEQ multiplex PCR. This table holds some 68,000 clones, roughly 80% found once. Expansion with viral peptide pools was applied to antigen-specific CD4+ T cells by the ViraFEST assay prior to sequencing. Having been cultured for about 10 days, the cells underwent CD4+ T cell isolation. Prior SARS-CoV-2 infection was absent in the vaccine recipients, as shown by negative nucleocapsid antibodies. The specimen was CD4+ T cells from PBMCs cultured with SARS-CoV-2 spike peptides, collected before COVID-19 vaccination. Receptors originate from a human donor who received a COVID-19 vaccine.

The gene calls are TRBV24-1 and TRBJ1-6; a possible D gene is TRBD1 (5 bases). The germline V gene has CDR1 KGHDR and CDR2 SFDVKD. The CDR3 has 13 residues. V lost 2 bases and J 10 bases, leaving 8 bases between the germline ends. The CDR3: CATSDSSGSPLHF. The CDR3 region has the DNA TGTGCCACCAGTGATTCCTCAGGGTCACCCCTCCACTTT.

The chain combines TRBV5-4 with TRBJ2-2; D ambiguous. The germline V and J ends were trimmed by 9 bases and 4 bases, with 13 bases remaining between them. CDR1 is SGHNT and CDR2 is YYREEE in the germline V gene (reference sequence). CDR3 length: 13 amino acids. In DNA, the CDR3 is TGTGCCACCTCCTCTCCAGGCACCGGGGAGCTGTTTTTT. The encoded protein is CATSSPGTGELFF. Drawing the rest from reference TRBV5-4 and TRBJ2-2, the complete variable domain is ETGVTQSPTHLIKTRGQQVTLRCSSQSGHNTVSWYQQALGQGPQFIFQYYREEENGRGNFPPRFSGLQFPNYSSELNVNALELDDSALYLCATSSPGTGELFFGEGSRLTVL.

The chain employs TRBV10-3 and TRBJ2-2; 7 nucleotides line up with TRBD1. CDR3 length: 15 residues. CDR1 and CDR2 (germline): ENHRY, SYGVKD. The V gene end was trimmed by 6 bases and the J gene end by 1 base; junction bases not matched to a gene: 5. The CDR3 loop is CAIRQGTENTGELFF. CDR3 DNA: TGTGCCATCAGACAAGGGACAGAGAACACCGGGGAGCTGTTTTTT.

The CDR3 sequence is CASSPSYTGELFF. DNA of the CDR3: TGTGCCAGCTCACCGTCTTACACCGGGGAGCTGTTTTTT. This sequence joins TRBV18 and TRBJ2-2, with unresolved D. The CDR3 sequence is 13 residues long. V lost 3 bases to trimming and J lost 3 bases, with 5 bases between them. In germline, CDR1 is KGHSH, CDR2 LQKENI.

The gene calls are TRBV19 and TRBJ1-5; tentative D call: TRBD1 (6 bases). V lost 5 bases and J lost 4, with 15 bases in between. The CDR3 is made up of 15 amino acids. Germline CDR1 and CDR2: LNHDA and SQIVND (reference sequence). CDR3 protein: CASSPGGPSNQPQHF. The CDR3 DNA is TGTGCCAGTAGTCCGGGGGGGCCCTCTAATCAGCCCCAGCATTTT. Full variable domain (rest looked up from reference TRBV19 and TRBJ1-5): DGGITQSPKYLFRKEGQNVTLSCEQNLNHDAMYWYRQDPGQGLRLIYYSQIVNDFQKGDIAEGYSVSREKKESFPLTVTSAQKNPTAFYLCASSPGGPSNQPQHFGDGTRLSIL.

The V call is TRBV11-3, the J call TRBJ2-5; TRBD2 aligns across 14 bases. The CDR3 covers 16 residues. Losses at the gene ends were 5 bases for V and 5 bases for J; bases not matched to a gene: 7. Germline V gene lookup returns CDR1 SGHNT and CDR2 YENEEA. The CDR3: CASSRGLAGETETQYF. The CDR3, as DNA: TGTGCCAGCAGCCGGGGACTAGCGGGGGAGACGGAGACCCAGTACTTC.

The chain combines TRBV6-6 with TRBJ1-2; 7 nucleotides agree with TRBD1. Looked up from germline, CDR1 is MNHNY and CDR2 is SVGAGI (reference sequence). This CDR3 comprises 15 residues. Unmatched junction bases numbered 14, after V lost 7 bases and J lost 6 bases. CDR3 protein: CASTHGTRGADGYTF. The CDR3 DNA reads TGTGCCAGCACCCACGGGACCAGGGGGGCCGATGGCTACACCTTC.

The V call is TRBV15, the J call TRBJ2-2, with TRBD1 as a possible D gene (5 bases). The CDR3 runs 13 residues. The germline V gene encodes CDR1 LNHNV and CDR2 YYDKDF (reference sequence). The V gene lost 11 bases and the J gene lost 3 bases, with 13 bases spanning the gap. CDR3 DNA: TGTGCCGTGTCAGGACACTACACCGGGGAGCTGTTTTTT. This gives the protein CAVSGHYTGELFF.

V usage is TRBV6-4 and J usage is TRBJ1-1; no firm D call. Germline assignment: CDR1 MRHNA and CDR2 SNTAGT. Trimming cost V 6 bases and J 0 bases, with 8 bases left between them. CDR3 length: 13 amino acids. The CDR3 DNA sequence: TGTGCCAGCAGGAGGACGTTGAACACTGAAGCTTTCTTT. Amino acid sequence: CASRRTLNTEAFF.

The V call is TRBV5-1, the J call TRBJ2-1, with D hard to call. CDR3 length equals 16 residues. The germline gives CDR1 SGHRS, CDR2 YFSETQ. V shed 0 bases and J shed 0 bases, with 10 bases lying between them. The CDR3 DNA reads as TGCGCCAGCAGCTTGGTACGCCTCAGCTCCTACAATGAGCAGTTCTTC. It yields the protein CASSLVRLSSYNEQFF.

The DNA of the CDR3 is TGTGCCAGCAGTGAAACAGGCAGGGGGGTTTTAAGGACTGAAGCTTTCTTT. Protein: CASSETGRGVLRTEAFF. This sequence joins TRBV28 and TRBJ1-1, with 7 bases that match TRBD1. The CDR3 covers 17 residues. The junction had 17 bases not matched to a gene; V was cut back by 5 bases and J by 5 bases. Germline V gene sequence: CDR1 MDHEN, CDR2 SYDVKM. Filled out from reference TRBV28 and TRBJ1-1, the complete variable domain reads DVKVTQSSRYLVKRTGEKVFLECVQDMDHENMFWYRQDPGLGLRLIYFSYDVKMKEKGDIPEGYSVSREKKERFSLILESASTNQTSMYLCASSETGRGVLRTEAFFGQGTRLTVV.